What follows are 2 T cell receptor beta chains derived from one specimen sequenced in a study of blood T cell repertoires in COVID-19. Measured with immunoSEQ multiplex PCR; TCRdb has only the in-frame clones, and not every one. This sample yields around 270,000 clones, of which 80% to 85% are seen a single time; less than 20% belongs to the top ten. Sequencing was performed on peripheral blood. The receptors derive from a person between 70 and 80 years old with COVID-19, enrolled during active disease.

The chain uses TRBV18 and TRBJ2-5; possibly TRBD1 for D (5 bases). Trimming removed 8 bases at V and 4 bases at J, with 14 bases between. There are 13 residues in the CDR3. Germline values: CDR1 KGHSH, CDR2 LQKENI. CDR3 sequence (DNA): TGTGCCAGCGGACCAGGGTTCCGAGAGACCCAGTACTTC. The encoded protein is CASGPGFRETQYF.

V and J are TRBV27 and TRBJ2-7; a possible D gene is TRBD2 (6 bases). Germline V CDR1 and CDR2: MNHEY, SMNVEV (reference sequence). The V end lost 6 bases, the J end lost 7 bases, and 13 bases lay between the germline ends. The length of the CDR3 is 12 residues. The CDR3, as DNA: TGTGCCAGCAGGGGAGGAGGAGGGGAGCAGTACTTC. Amino acid sequence: CASRGGGGEQYF.